This T cell receptor beta chain is drawn from a study of long-term antiretroviral therapy in people with HIV. Study background: There is a gap of about a decade between the earliest samples and the later 2015 immediate-ART recommendation. Whole-study findings and limits: Pre-ART expanded clones dominated the repertoire at every time point. Controls exceeded HIV repertoires in CDR3 length range.

The cryopreserved samples used held roughly 0.85-10 million PBMC prior to extraction of DNA. Trimming removed 3 bases at V and 1 base at J, with 6 bases between. The CDR3 extends over 13 amino acids. Germline CDR1 is SNHLY and CDR2 is FYNNEI. A v3.0 immunoSEQ assay was performed at survey level. Repertoires were generated with immunoSEQ multiplex PCR, while TCRdb's copy carries only in-frame clones and drops some. The sample holds tens of thousands of clones, 90% to 95% seen once. This clone was seen a single time. As yet, its antigen is unknown. The J gene is TRBJ1-1, the V gene TRBV2, with a possible D match to TRBD1 (6 bases). Specimen: unsorted PBMCs, collected more than 6 years after starting antiretroviral therapy. The TCR comes from a man younger than 45 with HIV. The CDR3 region has the DNA TGTGCCAGCAGTGACAGGGGGAACACTGAAGCTTTCTTT. It encodes CASSDRGNTEAFF.